Here is one TCR beta chain with its context. No antigen is known for it. The PCR employed 60 Vbeta primers together with 13 Jbeta primers. Produced via immunoSEQ multiplex PCR; TCRdb's table is partial and in-frame only. The sample lists tens of thousands of clones; about three quarters were seen once. The source of the sample is a study of cytomegalovirus exposure and HLA in healthy donors. Study-wide points: The records held CMV serostatus as the only immune exposure information. TCR beta V segments were, for the most part, productive about 87% or about 30% of the time in an earlier analysis. Analyzed later, association rates of TCRs varied across HLA loci, with DRB1 most and HLA-C fewest.

The sequence was obtained from a male donor in good health and CMV-seropositive. The material sequenced was PBMCs.

The CDR3 DNA reads as TGTGCCACCAGCAGAGATGGAACAGGGCGGTACGAGCAGTACTTC. This gives the protein CATSRDGTGRYEQYF. The gene calls are TRBV15 and TRBJ2-7; the D gene is possibly TRBD1 (6 bases). The CDR3 consists of 15 residues. V lost 0 bases and J 4 bases, leaving 13 bases between the germline ends. From germline, CDR1 is LNHNV and CDR2 YYDKDF (reference sequence).